The present entry profiles one T cell receptor (beta chain) with its context. Its matching antigen is unknown. The assay was immunoSEQ multiplex PCR, and TCRdb's table has in-frame clones only and misses some. This sample yields over 25,000 clones, of which about 85% are seen a single time; around 4.8% belongs to the top ten. Time point specified: baseline, week 1 (first vaccination visit). Noted treatment: pre-vaccination baseline after standard-of-care therapy. There were new WHO grade 3 or 4 astrocytomas in the donors, and these were IDH1-mutant and ATRX-lost. The data belong to a study of a mutant IDH1 vaccine in newly diagnosed glioma. Whole-study context: Patients had received radiotherapy, temozolomide, or both previously, most receiving both.

V lost 4 bases, J lost 6 bases, and 3 bases stayed unmatched. Germline CDR1 reads SEHNR; CDR2 reads FQNEAQ (reference sequence). This CDR3 is 13 amino acids long. Overall study findings and caveats: Of all patients, around 93% showed vaccine-induced immune responses.

This rearrangement joins TRBV7-9 to TRBJ1-5, with 7 bases that match TRBD1. This sample comprised PBMCs, obtained from a glioma patient treated with radiotherapy, temozolomide or both. The sequence came from a woman in her thirties or forties with glioma. In DNA form, the CDR3 reads TGTGCCAGCAGCTCGCAGGGGGTTCAGCCCCAGCATTTT. Its protein product is CASSSQGVQPQHF. Together with reference TRBV7-9 and TRBJ1-5, the CDR3 gives the full variable domain: DTGVSQNPRHKITKRGQNVTFRCDPISEHNRLYWYRQTLGQGPEFLTYFQNEAQLEKSRLLSDRFSAERPKGSFSTLEIQRTEQGDSAMYLCASSSQGVQPQHFGDGTRLSIL.